The T cell receptor beta chain described here comes from a study of beta chain features in type 1 diabetes. A sort by CD45RO/CCR7/CD25/CD127/CD95/CD27 yielded CD4+ naive, central memory, regulatory and stem cell-like memory cells. Expressed TCRB transcripts were sequenced after all isolated RNA was converted to cDNA. Generated by immunoSEQ multiplex PCR, the TCRdb table keeps only in-frame clones and is missing some. The data show approximately 200,000 clones, 9.6% seen once. Material: naive CD4+ T cells from blood. The TCR was taken from a woman aged 18-29 years in good health.

DNA for the CDR3: TGTGCCAGCAGCCGGAGGACAGGGCGGAGGGCAGAAAAACTGTTTTTT. It translates to CASSRRTGRRAEKLFF. The chain uses TRBV14 and TRBJ1-4, with 8 bases identical to TRBD1. Germline CDR1 SGHDN, CDR2 FVKESK. The junction had 12 bases not matched to a gene; V was cut back by 4 bases and J by 8 bases. This CDR3 has 16 residues.